Detailed here is one T cell receptor beta chain. V lost 7 bases to trimming and J lost 1 base, with 10 bases between them. This CDR3 is built from 13 residues. Per the germline V gene, CDR1 is SNHLY and CDR2 is FYNNEI. It was patients with CD8+CD57+ cell expansion by flow cytometry who were chosen for sequencing. Each of the patients presented with severe acquired aplastic anemia. Blood samples were obtained from patients who had received no prior therapy. This sample stems from a study of CD8+CD57+ T cells in acquired aplastic anemia. For the study at large: Sorted CD4+ plus CD8+ cells gave DNA averaging roughly 2.9 ug.

Template material for TCR beta VDJ and CDR3 profiling consisted of genomic DNA. TCRdb recomputed calls from the reads with MiXCR, one row per CDR3 protein. The sample has more than 150,000 distinct CDR3 sequences; 40% to 55% are singletons. Sequenced material: sorted CD4+, CD8+, or CD8+CD57+ T cells (not recorded which) from PBMCs. V gene TRBV2 combines with J gene TRBJ1-1, with D unresolved. The source is a human donor with aplastic anemia. CDR3 sequence (DNA): TGTGCCAGCATAGGTCAGTGGAACACTGAAGCTTTCTTT. This translates into CASIGQWNTEAFF.